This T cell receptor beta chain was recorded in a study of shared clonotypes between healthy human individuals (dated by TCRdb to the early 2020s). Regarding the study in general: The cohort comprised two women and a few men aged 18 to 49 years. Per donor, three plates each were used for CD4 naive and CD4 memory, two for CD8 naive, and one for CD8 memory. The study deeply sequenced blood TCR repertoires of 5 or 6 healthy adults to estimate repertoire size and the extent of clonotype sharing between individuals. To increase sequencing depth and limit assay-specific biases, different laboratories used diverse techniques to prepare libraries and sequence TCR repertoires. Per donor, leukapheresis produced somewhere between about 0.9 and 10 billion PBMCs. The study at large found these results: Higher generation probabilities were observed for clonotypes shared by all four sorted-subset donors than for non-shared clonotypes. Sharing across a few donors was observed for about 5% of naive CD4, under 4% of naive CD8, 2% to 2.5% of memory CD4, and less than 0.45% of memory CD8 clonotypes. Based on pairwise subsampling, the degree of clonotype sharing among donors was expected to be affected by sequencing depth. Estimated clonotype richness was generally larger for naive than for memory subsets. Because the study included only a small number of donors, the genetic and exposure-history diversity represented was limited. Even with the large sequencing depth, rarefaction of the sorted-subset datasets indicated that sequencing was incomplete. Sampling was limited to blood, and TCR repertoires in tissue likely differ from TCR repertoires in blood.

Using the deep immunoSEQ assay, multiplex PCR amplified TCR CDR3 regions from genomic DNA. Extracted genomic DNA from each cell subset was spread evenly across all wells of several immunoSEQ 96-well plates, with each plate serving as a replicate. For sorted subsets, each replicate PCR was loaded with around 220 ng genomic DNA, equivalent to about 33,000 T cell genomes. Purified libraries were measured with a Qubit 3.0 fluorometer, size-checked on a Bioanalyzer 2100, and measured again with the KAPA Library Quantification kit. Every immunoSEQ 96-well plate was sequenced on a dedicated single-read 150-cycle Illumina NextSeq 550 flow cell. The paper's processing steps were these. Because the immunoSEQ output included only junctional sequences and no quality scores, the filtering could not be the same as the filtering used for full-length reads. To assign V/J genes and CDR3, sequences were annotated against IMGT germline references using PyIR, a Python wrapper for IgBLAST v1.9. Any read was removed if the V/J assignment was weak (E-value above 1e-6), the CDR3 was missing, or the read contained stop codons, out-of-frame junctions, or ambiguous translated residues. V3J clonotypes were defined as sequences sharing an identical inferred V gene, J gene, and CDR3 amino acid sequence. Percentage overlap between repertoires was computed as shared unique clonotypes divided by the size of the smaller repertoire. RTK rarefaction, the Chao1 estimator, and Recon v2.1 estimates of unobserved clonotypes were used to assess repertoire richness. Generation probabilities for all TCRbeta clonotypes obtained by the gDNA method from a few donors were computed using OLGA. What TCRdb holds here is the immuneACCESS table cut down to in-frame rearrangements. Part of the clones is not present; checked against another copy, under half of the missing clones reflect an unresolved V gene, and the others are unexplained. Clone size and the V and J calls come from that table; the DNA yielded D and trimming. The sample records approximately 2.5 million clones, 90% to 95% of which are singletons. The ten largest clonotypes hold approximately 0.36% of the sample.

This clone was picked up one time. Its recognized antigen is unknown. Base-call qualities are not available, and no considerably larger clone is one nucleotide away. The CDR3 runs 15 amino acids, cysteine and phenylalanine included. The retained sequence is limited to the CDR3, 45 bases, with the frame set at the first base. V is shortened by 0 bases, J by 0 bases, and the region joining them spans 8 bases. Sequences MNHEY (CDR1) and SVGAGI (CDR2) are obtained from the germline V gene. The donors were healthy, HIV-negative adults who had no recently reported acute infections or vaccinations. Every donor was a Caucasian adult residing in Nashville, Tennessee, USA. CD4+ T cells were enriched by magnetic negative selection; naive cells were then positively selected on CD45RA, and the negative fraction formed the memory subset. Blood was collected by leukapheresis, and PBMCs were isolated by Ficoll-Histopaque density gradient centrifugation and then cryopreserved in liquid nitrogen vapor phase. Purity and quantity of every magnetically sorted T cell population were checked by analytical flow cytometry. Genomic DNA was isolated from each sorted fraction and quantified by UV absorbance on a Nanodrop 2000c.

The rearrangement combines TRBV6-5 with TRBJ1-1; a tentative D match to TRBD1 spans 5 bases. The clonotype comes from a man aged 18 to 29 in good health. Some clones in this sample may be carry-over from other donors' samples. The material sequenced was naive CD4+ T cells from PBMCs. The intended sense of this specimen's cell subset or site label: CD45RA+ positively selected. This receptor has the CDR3 CASSYSGPVNTEAFF. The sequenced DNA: TGTGCCAGCAGTTACTCGGGACCCGTGAACACTGAAGCTTTCTTT.